This record covers a single T cell receptor beta chain. What it binds is unknown. The sample is drawn from a study of prognosis after radiotherapy for stage I lung cancer. Study context: Enrolled patients (over 12 men, 5 to 7 women) had a median age of 74.5 years and an age range of roughly 50 to 85 years.

Two-round multiplex PCR, the amplification method, yielded TCR beta CDR3 from genomic DNA. First-round PCR amplification was performed with primers specific to each TRBV and TRBJ gene. TCRdb re-called the multiplex PCR reads through MiXCR, storing one row per CDR3 protein. The sample has roughly 32,000 distinct CDR3 sequences, approximately 46% seen once. The CDR3 sequence is 15 residues long. J gave up 3 bases and V 5 bases, and 9 bases lay outside the gene matches. CDR1 is MNHEY, CDR2 SMNVEV, per germline (reference sequence). Notes on the study in general: Once stereotactic body radiation therapy had been given, unique TCR clone counts fell, with a median of around 10,000 versus 6,900.

The specimen comprised PBMCs, sampled before or after stereotactic body radiation therapy (not recorded which). This sequence joins TRBV27 and TRBJ2-7; 8 positions match TRBD1. The clonotype was recovered from a donor over 45 with non-small cell lung cancer. CDR3 protein: CASSARLTGVYEQYF. CDR3 in DNA: TGTGCCAGCAGTGCCCGATTGACAGGGGTCTACGAGCAGTACTTC.